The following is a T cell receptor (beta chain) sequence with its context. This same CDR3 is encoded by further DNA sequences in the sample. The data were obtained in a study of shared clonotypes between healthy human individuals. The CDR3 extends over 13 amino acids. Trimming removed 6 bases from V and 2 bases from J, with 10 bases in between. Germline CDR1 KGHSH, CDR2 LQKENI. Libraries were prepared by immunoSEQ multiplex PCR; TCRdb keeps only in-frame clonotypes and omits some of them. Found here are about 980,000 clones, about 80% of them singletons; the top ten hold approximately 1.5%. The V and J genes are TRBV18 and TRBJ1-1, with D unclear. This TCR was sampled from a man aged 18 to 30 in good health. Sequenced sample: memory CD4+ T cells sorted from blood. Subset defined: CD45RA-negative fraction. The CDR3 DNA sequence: TGTGCCAGCTCCCCCGGGCCTAACACTGAAGCTTTCTTT. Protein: CASSPGPNTEAFF.